The 11 T cell receptor beta chains reported below all come from one sample, sequenced in a study of identical twins. MiXCR, run by TCRdb on the 5' RACE reads, gives a single entry per CDR3 protein. The sample holds around 480,000 distinct CDR3 sequences, 14% seen once. The same specimen was also included in a second study, on yellow fever vaccine responses in identical twins.

Sequencing was carried out using CD4+ T cells sorted from blood. The receptor set was obtained from a woman aged 18 to 35 in good health.

This clonotype occurred a few times. The genes are TRBV30 and TRBJ2-1; a weak D match, TRBD2 (7 bases). Trimming left V 4 bases short and J 7 bases short, with 14 bases between. CDR1 is GTSNPN, CDR2 SVGIG, per germline (reference sequence). This CDR3 region has 13 residues. CDR3 residues: CAWNRGGRNEQFF. The CDR3 DNA reads as TGTGCCTGGAATAGGGGGGGTAGGAATGAGCAGTTCTTC.

J is TRBJ2-5 and V is TRBV29-1; the D gene is possibly TRBD1 (6 bases). Between the trimmed V and J ends, which lost 3 bases and 4 bases, there was a span of 18 bases. The CDR3 loop spans 15 amino acids. Germline CDR1 and CDR2: SQVTM and ANQGSEA. CDR3 DNA sequence: TGCAGCGTTGACCTTTCACAGGGTAAAGGAGAGACCCAGTACTTC. Amino acid sequence: CSVDLSQGKGETQYF.

This clonotype was picked up a small number of times. The V call is TRBV5-1, the J call TRBJ2-2; D may be TRBD1 (6 bases). Trimming left V 0 bases short and J 3 bases short, with 9 bases between. The germline V gene encodes CDR1 SGHRS and CDR2 YFSETQ. The CDR3 totals 15 residues. Here the CDR3 reads CASSLVQGYTGELFF. CDR3 in DNA: TGCGCCAGCAGCTTGGTGCAGGGGTACACCGGGGAGCTGTTTTTT.

This clonotype occurred many times. This rearrangement joins TRBV5-1 to TRBJ2-2; the D is unclear. This CDR3 is built from 14 residues. Per the germline V gene, CDR1 is SGHRS and CDR2 is YFSETQ. V shed 0 bases and J shed 4 bases, with 7 bases lying between them. The CDR3 sequence: CASSLEGSTGELFF. Here the CDR3 DNA reads TGCGCCAGCAGCTTGGAGGGTTCCACCGGGGAGCTGTTTTTT. Full variable domain (rest looked up from reference TRBV5-1 and TRBJ2-2): KAGVTQTPRYLIKTRGQQVTLSCSPISGHRSVSWYQQTPGQGLQFLFEYFSETQRNKGNFPGRFSGRQFSNSRSEMNVSTLELGDSALYLCASSLEGSTGELFFGEGSRLTVL.

In this sample, this clonotype turned up many times. The genes are TRBV9 and TRBJ2-3; 11 bases line up with TRBD2. Germline values: CDR1 SGDLS, CDR2 YYNGEE. CDR3 length equals 15 residues. V trimming: 3 bases; J trimming: 6 bases; junction bases outside the gene matches: 6. CDR3 in amino acids: CASSAQTSGADTQYF. CDR3 nucleotides: TGTGCCAGCAGCGCCCAGACTAGCGGGGCTGATACGCAGTATTTT.

The table lists this clonotype with a few counts. This chain joins TRBV3-1 and TRBJ1-5, with 9 positions matching TRBD1. CDR3 length: 16 residues. Germline CDR1 reads LGHDT; CDR2 reads YNNKEL (reference sequence). V lost 4 bases, J lost 1 base, and 5 bases stayed unmatched. The CDR3 DNA reads TGTGCCAGCAGCCCAGGACAGGGGTTAAGCAATCAGCCCCAGCATTTT. Its translation: CASSPGQGLSNQPQHF.

In this sample, this clonotype turned up a few times. The V and J genes are TRBV5-1 and TRBJ2-5, with a tentative D call TRBD1 (6 bases). Per germline, CDR1 SGHRS and CDR2 YFSETQ. Between the trimmed V and J ends, which lost 5 bases and 2 bases, there was a span of 16 bases. This CDR3 is 15 amino acids long. CDR3 region: CASSPTGTSQETQYF. DNA of the CDR3: TGCGCCAGCAGTCCTACCGGGACATCACAAGAGACCCAGTACTTC.

The sample holds many counts of this clonotype. The chain uses TRBV12-3 or TRBV12-4 and TRBJ1-5; 9 nucleotides match TRBD1. The CDR3 loop spans 14 amino acids. V lost 5 bases and J lost 7; bases outside the gene matches: 6. CDR3 sequence reads: CASSQGTGSQPQHF. DNA for the CDR3: TGTGCCAGCAGTCAAGGGACAGGGTCCCAGCCCCAGCATTTT.

This clonotype was detected a few times. The gene calls are TRBV11-2 and TRBJ2-1; weak D call: TRBD2 (6 bases). This CDR3 spans 16 amino acids. Germline values: CDR1 SGHAT, CDR2 FQNNGV. The V gene lost 6 bases and the J gene lost 6 bases, with 21 bases spanning the gap. CDR3 protein: CASRRAGNQVANEQFF. CDR3 sequence (DNA): TGTGCCAGCAGGAGGGCGGGGAATCAGGTGGCCAATGAGCAGTTCTTC.

This clonotype was seen a handful of times. The gene calls are TRBV10-3 and TRBJ2-7; TRBD1 matches at 7 bases. CDR1 and CDR2 (germline): ENHRY, SYGVKD. The length of the CDR3 is 13 residues. Trimming cost V 11 bases and J 4 bases; bases outside gene matches: 11. As DNA, the CDR3 is TGTGCCGTTCAACAGGGGAAGGGTTACGAGCAGTACTTC. Translating it yields CAVQQGKGYEQYF.

The chain uses TRBV20-1 and TRBJ2-4; D is undetermined. CDR1 is DFQATT, CDR2 SNEGSKA, per germline (reference sequence). The CDR3 is made up of 12 amino acids. V lost 1 base and J 13 bases, leaving 14 bases between the germline ends. CDR3 region: CSARAQPQEQYF. The CDR3 nucleotides are TGCAGTGCTAGAGCCCAGCCGCAGGAGCAGTACTTC.